This is a list of T cell receptor beta chains from one sample in a study of cytomegalovirus exposure and HLA in healthy donors. Libraries were prepared by immunoSEQ multiplex PCR; TCRdb keeps only in-frame clonotypes and omits some of them. The table records under 200,000 clones, 84% of them present only once. Input material: PBMCs. The source is a boy between 10 and 17 years old in good health and CMV-seronegative. CDR3s include the opening cysteine and the closing phenylalanine or tryptophan. Each record gives: D gene, J gene, CDR3 length, V gene, clone size, CDR3 DNA, CDR3 protein. A D gene is named only where the DNA matches it firmly. The listing skips clone size in some rows; elsewhere it reads once, few, many or a size class.

d_call: -; j_call: TRBJ1-3; cdr3_length: 20; v_call: TRBV21-1; clone_size: -; cdr3_nt: TGTGCCAGCAGCAAAAAACCGGGACAGGGATTTTCCTACTCTGGAAACACCATATATTTT; cdr3_aa: CASSKKPGQGFSYSGNTIYF
d_call: -; j_call: TRBJ1-4; cdr3_length: 14; v_call: TRBV7-2; clone_size: -; cdr3_nt: TGTGCCAGCACCCCGACGGGAGGGATGGGGAAACTGTTTTTT; cdr3_aa: CASTPTGGMGKLFF
d_call: -; j_call: TRBJ1-5; cdr3_length: 13; v_call: TRBV7-2; clone_size: -; cdr3_nt: TGTGCCAGCAGCAAACAGCCAGGGCAGCCCCAGCATTTT; cdr3_aa: CASSKQPGQPQHF
d_call: TRBD1; j_call: TRBJ2-5; cdr3_length: 15; v_call: TRBV15; clone_size: -; cdr3_nt: TGTGCCACCAGCAGCAGGACAGGGAGGTCGGAGACCCAGTACTTC; cdr3_aa: CATSSRTGRSETQYF
d_call: -; j_call: TRBJ2-6; cdr3_length: 15; v_call: TRBV19; clone_size: few; cdr3_nt: TGTGCCAGTAGTATGGGCGACTCTGGGGCCAACGTCCTGACTTTC; cdr3_aa: CASSMGDSGANVLTF
d_call: -; j_call: TRBJ1-2; cdr3_length: 11; v_call: TRBV7-9; clone_size: -; cdr3_nt: TGTGCCAGCAGCTCCAGGGATGGCTACACCTTC; cdr3_aa: CASSSRDGYTF
d_call: TRBD2; j_call: TRBJ2-2; cdr3_length: 16; v_call: TRBV30; clone_size: -; cdr3_nt: TGTGCCTGGAGTGAGGGACTAGCGGGAGACACCGGGGAGCTGTTTTTT; cdr3_aa: CAWSEGLAGDTGELFF
d_call: TRBD1; j_call: TRBJ1-5; cdr3_length: 18; v_call: TRBV11-3; clone_size: -; cdr3_nt: TGTGCCAGCAGCTTAGATGTAGGGACAGCGGGTAGCAATCAGCCCCAGCATTTT; cdr3_aa: CASSLDVGTAGSNQPQHF
d_call: TRBD1; j_call: TRBJ2-7; cdr3_length: 13; v_call: TRBV5-1; clone_size: -; cdr3_nt: TGCGCCAGCAGCACGGGGACAGCCTACGAGCAGTACTTC; cdr3_aa: CASSTGTAYEQYF
d_call: TRBD1; j_call: TRBJ1-4; cdr3_length: 13; v_call: TRBV11-2; clone_size: -; cdr3_nt: TGTGCCAGCAGGTCGACAGGGGTTGAAAAACTGTTTTTT; cdr3_aa: CASRSTGVEKLFF
d_call: TRBD2; j_call: TRBJ2-3; cdr3_length: 15; v_call: TRBV30; clone_size: -; cdr3_nt: TGTGCCTGGAGTGTACCGGGGGGGCGCACAGATACGCAGTATTTT; cdr3_aa: CAWSVPGGRTDTQYF
d_call: -; j_call: TRBJ2-7; cdr3_length: 15; v_call: TRBV7-2; clone_size: -; cdr3_nt: TGTGCCAGCAGCTTAGGGGCGGGGAGCCCCTACGAGCAGTACTTC; cdr3_aa: CASSLGAGSPYEQYF
d_call: -; j_call: TRBJ1-1; cdr3_length: 13; v_call: TRBV4-3; clone_size: -; cdr3_nt: TGCGCCAGCAGCTGGACAAAAAGCACTGAAGCTTTCTTT; cdr3_aa: CASSWTKSTEAFF
d_call: -; j_call: TRBJ1-1; cdr3_length: 11; v_call: TRBV27; clone_size: -; cdr3_nt: TGTGCCAGCGAAAGGGGAACGGAAGCTTTCTTT; cdr3_aa: CASERGTEAFF
d_call: TRBD1; j_call: TRBJ1-2; cdr3_length: 14; v_call: TRBV15; clone_size: -; cdr3_nt: TGTGCCACCAGCCGACAGGGGGCAGGGGGTGGCTACACCTTC; cdr3_aa: CATSRQGAGGGYTF
d_call: TRBD2; j_call: TRBJ2-5; cdr3_length: 18; v_call: TRBV30; clone_size: -; cdr3_nt: TGTGCCTGGAGCGAAACTAGCGGGAGGGCGTGGGGGCAAGAGACCCAGTACTTC; cdr3_aa: CAWSETSGRAWGQETQYF
d_call: TRBD2; j_call: TRBJ2-2; cdr3_length: 14; v_call: TRBV6-5; clone_size: -; cdr3_nt: TGTGCCAGCGGGAGCGGGAGCGAGCCCGGGGAGCTGTTTTTT; cdr3_aa: CASGSGSEPGELFF
d_call: TRBD2; j_call: TRBJ2-1; cdr3_length: 17; v_call: TRBV7-9; clone_size: -; cdr3_nt: TGTGCCAGCAGCGACTCCGGGGGGGAGAGCTCCTACAATGAGCAGTTCTTC; cdr3_aa: CASSDSGGESSYNEQFF
d_call: -; j_call: TRBJ2-3; cdr3_length: 13; v_call: TRBV5-1; clone_size: -; cdr3_nt: TGCGCCAGCAGCTTGCCCCCAGGAGGTACGCAGTATTTT; cdr3_aa: CASSLPPGGTQYF
d_call: TRBD2; j_call: TRBJ2-3; cdr3_length: 16; v_call: TRBV7-6; clone_size: -; cdr3_nt: TGTGCCAGCAGCTTAGGTCTAGCGGGGGGCTACGGGCCGCAGTATTTT; cdr3_aa: CASSLGLAGGYGPQYF
d_call: TRBD2; j_call: TRBJ2-1; cdr3_length: 16; v_call: TRBV7-2; clone_size: -; cdr3_nt: TGTGCCAGCAGCTTAGCCCTAGCGGGGGGTCTCAATGAGCAGTTCTTC; cdr3_aa: CASSLALAGGLNEQFF
d_call: -; j_call: TRBJ2-3; cdr3_length: 17; v_call: TRBV28; clone_size: -; cdr3_nt: TGTGCCAGCAGTTCAAGCTCCTTCACTCAAGGCACAGATACGCAGTATTTT; cdr3_aa: CASSSSSFTQGTDTQYF
d_call: TRBD1; j_call: TRBJ2-7; cdr3_length: 14; v_call: TRBV6-5; clone_size: -; cdr3_nt: TGTGCCAGCAGTTCGGGACAGGGCGTTTACGAGCAGTACTTC; cdr3_aa: CASSSGQGVYEQYF
d_call: -; j_call: TRBJ1-2; cdr3_length: 14; v_call: TRBV6-6; clone_size: -; cdr3_nt: TGTGCCAGCAGTGCCAGGACAGAACTATATGGCTACACCTTC; cdr3_aa: CASSARTELYGYTF
d_call: -; j_call: TRBJ2-6; cdr3_length: 16; v_call: TRBV5-1; clone_size: few; cdr3_nt: TGCGCCAGCAGCTTCTCAGGAGGCTCTGGGGCCAACGTCCTGACTTTC; cdr3_aa: CASSFSGGSGANVLTF
d_call: TRBD2; j_call: TRBJ2-5; cdr3_length: 15; v_call: TRBV28; clone_size: -; cdr3_nt: TGTGCCAGCAGCGGTGGGACTAGACGTAGGGAGACCCAGTACTTC; cdr3_aa: CASSGGTRRRETQYF
d_call: TRBD1; j_call: TRBJ2-7; cdr3_length: 16; v_call: TRBV7-9; clone_size: -; cdr3_nt: TGTGCCAGCAGCTCGGCCCGGACAGGGGGCTTCCTCGCCCAGTACTTC; cdr3_aa: CASSSARTGGFLAQYF
d_call: TRBD2; j_call: TRBJ2-7; cdr3_length: 15; v_call: TRBV4-1; clone_size: -; cdr3_nt: TGCGCCAGCAGCCTCGGACTAGCGAGCTCCTACGAGCAGTACTTC; cdr3_aa: CASSLGLASSYEQYF